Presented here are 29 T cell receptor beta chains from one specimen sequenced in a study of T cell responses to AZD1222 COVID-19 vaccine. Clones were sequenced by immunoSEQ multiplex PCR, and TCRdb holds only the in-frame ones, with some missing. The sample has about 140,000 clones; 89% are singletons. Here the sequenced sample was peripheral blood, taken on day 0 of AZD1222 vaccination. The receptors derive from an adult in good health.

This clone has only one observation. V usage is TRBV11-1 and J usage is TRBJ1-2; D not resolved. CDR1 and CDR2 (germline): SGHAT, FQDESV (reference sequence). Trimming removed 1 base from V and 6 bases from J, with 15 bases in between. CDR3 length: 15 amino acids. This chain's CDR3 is CASSLDHGESNGYTF. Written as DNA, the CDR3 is TGTGCCAGCAGCTTAGATCACGGAGAGTCGAATGGCTACACCTTC.

Here the CDR3 DNA reads TGCGCCAGCAGCTTACGGTTCCTTGATACGCAGTATTTT. Translated, it gives CASSLRFLDTQYF. The genes are TRBV5-1 and TRBJ2-3; D is uncertain. Germline V CDR1 and CDR2: SGHRS, YFSETQ. Trimming took 2 bases from V and 6 from J, leaving 10 bases between them. The CDR3 has 13 amino acids.

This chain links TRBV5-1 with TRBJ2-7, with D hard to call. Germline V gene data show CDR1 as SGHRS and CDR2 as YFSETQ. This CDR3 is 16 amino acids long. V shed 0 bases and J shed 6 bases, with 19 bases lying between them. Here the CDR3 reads CASSLGQPLEPREQYF. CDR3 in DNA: TGCGCCAGCAGCTTGGGTCAGCCCCTCGAACCGCGCGAGCAGTACTTC.

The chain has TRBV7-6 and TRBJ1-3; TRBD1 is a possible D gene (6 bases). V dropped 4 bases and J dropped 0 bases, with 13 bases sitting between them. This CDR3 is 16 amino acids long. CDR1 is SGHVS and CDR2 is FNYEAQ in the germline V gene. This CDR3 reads CASSYNRASSGNTIYF. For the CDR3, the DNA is TGTGCCAGCAGCTACAACAGGGCAAGCTCTGGAAACACCATATATTTT.

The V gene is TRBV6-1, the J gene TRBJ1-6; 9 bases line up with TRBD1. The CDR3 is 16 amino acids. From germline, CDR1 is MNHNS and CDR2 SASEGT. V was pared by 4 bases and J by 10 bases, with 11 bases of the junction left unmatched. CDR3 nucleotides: TGTGCCAGCAGTGCTCGGGGGGGACAGGGTGGATCACCCCTCCACTTT. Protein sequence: CASSARGGQGGSPLHF.

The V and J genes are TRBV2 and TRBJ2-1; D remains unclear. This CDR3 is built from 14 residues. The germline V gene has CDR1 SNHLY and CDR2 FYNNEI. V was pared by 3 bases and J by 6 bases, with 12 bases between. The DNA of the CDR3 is TGTGCCAGCAGTGACCGGCTATCGGTCAATGAGCAGTTCTTC. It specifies CASSDRLSVNEQFF.

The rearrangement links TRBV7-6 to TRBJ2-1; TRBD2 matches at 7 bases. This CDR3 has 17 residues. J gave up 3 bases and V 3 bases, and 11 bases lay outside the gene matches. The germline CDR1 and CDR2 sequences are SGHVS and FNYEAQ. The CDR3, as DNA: TGTGCCAGCAGCTTCCCTCGGGCGGGAGCGAGCTACAATGAGCAGTTCTTC. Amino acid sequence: CASSFPRAGASYNEQFF.

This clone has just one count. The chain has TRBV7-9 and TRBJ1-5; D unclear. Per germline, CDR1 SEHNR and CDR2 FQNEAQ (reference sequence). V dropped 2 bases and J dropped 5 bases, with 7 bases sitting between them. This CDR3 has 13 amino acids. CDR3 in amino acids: CASSLTSDQPQHF. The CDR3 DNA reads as TGTGCCAGCAGCTTAACCTCCGATCAGCCCCAGCATTTT.

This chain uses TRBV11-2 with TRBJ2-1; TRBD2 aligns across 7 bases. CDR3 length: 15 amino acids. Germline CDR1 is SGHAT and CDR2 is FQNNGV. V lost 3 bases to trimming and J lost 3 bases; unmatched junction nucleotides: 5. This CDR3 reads CASSFGLVIYNEQFF. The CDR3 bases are TGTGCCAGCAGCTTTGGACTAGTCATCTACAATGAGCAGTTCTTC.

DNA for the CDR3: TGCGCCAGCAGCCAAGATATTGGGGGGAAGACTGAAGCTTTCTTT. As protein: CASSQDIGGKTEAFF. The chain is built from TRBV4-1 and TRBJ1-1, with D maybe TRBD1 (5 bases). V lost 0 bases to trimming and J lost 5 bases, with 13 bases between them. The V gene's germline CDR1 is MGHRA and CDR2 YSYEKL. The CDR3 length is 15 residues.

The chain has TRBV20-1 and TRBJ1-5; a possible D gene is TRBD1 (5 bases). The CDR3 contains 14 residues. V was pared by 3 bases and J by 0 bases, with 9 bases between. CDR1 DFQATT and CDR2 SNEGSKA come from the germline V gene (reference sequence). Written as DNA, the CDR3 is TGCAGTGCTAGTAGGACATCTAGCAATCAGCCCCAGCATTTT. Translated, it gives CSASRTSSNQPQHF.

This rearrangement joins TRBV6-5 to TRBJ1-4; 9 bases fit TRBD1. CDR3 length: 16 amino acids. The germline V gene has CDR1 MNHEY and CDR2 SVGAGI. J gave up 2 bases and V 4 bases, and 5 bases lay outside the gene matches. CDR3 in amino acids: CASSSDRGTTNEKLFF. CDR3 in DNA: TGTGCCAGCAGTTCGGACAGGGGAACCACTAATGAAAAACTGTTTTTT.

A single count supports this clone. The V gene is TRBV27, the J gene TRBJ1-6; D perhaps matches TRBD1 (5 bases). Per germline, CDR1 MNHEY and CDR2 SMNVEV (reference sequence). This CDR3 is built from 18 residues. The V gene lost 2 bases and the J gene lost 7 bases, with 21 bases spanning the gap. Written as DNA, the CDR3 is TGTGCCAGCAGTTTAATTGGTGTCCGGGGCCTGATGAATTCACCCCTCCACTTT. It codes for CASSLIGVRGLMNSPLHF.

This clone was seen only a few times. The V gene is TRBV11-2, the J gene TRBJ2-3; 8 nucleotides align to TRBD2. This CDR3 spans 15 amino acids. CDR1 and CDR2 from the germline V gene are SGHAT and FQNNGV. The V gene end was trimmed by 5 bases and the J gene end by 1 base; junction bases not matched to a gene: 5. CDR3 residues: CASSRTTSGTDTQYF. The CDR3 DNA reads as TGTGCCAGCAGCCGAACGACTAGCGGCACAGATACGCAGTATTTT.

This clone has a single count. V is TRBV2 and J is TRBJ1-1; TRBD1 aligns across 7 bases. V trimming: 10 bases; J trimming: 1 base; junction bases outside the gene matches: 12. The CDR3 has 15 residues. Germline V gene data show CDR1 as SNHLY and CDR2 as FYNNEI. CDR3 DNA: TGTGCCACCAGGAAGGAAGGGGGCGGGAACACTGAAGCTTTCTTT. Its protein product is CATRKEGGGNTEAFF.

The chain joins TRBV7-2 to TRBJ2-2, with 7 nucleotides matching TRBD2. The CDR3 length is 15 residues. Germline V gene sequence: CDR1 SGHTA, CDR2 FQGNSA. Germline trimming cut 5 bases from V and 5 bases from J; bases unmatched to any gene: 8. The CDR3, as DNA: TGTGCCAGCAGCCCACGACTAGCTGGAACCGGGGAGCTGTTTTTT. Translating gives CASSPRLAGTGELFF. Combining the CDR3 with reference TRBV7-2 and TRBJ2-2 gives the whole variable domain GAGVSQSPSNKVTEKGKDVELRCDPISGHTALYWYRQSLGQGLEFLIYFQGNSAPDKSGLPSDRFSAERTGGSVSTLTIQRTQQEDSAVYLCASSPRLAGTGELFFGEGSRLTVL.

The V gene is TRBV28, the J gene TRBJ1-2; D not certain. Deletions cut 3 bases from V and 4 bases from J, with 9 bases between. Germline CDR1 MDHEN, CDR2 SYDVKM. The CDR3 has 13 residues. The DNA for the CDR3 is TGTGCCAGCAGTTTTGGCAGAAGCTATGGCTACACCTTC. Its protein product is CASSFGRSYGYTF.

CDR3: CASSLSLNYGYTF. CDR3 nucleotide sequence: TGTGCCAGCAGTTTGTCCCTTAACTATGGCTACACCTTC. The rearrangement links TRBV27 to TRBJ1-2; no reliable D call. The CDR3 runs to 13 residues. The V end was cut by 3 bases, the J end by 1 base, with 6 bases between. Per the germline V gene, CDR1 is MNHEY and CDR2 is SMNVEV (reference sequence).

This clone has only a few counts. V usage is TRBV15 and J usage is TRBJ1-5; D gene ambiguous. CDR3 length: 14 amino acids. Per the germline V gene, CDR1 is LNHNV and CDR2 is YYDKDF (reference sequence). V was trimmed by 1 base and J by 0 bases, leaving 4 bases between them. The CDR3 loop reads CATSRAYSNQPQHF. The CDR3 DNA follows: TGTGCCACCAGCAGAGCATATAGCAATCAGCCCCAGCATTTT.

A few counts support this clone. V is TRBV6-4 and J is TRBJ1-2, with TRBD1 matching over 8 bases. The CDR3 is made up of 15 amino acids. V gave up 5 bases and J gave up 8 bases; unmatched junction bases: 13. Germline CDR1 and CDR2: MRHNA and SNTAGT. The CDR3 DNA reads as TGTGCCAGCAGTCCCGACAGGGGAGTATATTCGGGCTACACCTTC. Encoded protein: CASSPDRGVYSGYTF.

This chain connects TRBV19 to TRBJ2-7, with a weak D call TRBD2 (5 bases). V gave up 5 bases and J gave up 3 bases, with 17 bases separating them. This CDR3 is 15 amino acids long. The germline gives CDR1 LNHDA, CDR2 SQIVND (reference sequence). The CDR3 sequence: CASSSGFLLSYEQYF. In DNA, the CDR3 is TGTGCCAGTAGTTCGGGGTTTTTACTTAGCTACGAGCAGTACTTC.

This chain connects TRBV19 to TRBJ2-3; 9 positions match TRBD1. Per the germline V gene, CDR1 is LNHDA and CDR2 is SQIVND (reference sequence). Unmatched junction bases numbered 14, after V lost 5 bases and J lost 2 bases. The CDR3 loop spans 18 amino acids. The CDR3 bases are TGTGCCAGTAGTGGAAAACTGTGGACAGGGGCGAACACAGATACGCAGTATTTT. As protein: CASSGKLWTGANTDTQYF.

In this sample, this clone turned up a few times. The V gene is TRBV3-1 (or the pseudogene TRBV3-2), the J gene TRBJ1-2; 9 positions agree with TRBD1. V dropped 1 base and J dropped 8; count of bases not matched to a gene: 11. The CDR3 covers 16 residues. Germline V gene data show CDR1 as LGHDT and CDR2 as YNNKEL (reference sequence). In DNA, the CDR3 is TGTGCCAGCAGCCAAGGGCTACAGGGGGCGGATCGAGGCTACACCTTC. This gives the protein CASSQGLQGADRGYTF.

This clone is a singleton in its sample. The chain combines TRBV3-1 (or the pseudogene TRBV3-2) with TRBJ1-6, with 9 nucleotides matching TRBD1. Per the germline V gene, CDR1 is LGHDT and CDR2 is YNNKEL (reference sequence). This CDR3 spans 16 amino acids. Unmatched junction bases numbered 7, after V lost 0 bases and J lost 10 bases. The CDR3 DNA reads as TGTGCCAGCAGCCAAGATCCCGGGACAGGGAGCTCACCCCTCCACTTT. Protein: CASSQDPGTGSSPLHF.

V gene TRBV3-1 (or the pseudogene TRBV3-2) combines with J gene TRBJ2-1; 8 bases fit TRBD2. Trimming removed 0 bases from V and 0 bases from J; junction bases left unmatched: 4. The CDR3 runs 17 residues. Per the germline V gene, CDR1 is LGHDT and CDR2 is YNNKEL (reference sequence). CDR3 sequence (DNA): TGTGCCAGCAGCCAAGAGTGGCGGGGGGCCTCCTACAATGAGCAGTTCTTC. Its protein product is CASSQEWRGASYNEQFF.

CDR3 loop: CASSLWGTRGNTIYF. The CDR3 nucleotides are TGTGCCAGCAGCTTATGGGGAACGCGTGGAAACACCATATATTTT. The rearrangement joins TRBV7-3 to TRBJ1-3; D call uncertain. This CDR3 is 15 amino acids long. Per the germline V gene, CDR1 is SGHTA and CDR2 is FQGTGA. With 2 bases removed from V and 3 bases from J, the gap between germline ends came to 11 bases.

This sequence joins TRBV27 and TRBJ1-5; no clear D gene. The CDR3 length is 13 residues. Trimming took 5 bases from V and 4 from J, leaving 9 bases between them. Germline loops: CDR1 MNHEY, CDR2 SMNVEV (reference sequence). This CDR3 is CASSRTVNQPQHF. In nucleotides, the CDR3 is TGTGCCAGCAGTCGGACGGTTAATCAGCCCCAGCATTTT.

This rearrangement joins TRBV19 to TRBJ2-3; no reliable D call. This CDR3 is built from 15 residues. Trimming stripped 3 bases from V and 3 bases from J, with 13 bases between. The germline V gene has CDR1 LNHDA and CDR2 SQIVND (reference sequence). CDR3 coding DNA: TGTGCCAGTAGTATCAGGCTACCCCAAACAGATACGCAGTATTTT. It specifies CASSIRLPQTDTQYF.

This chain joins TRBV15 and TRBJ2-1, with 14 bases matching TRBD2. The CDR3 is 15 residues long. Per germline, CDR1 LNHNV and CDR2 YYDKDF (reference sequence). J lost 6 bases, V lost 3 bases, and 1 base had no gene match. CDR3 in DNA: TGTGCCACCAGCAGGACTAGCGGGGGGGCCAATGAGCAGTTCTTC. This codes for CATSRTSGGANEQFF.